These 7 T cell receptor beta chains came from one sample sequenced in a study of response to subunit inactivated influenza vaccine. TCRdb re-analysed the RT-PCR reads in MiXCR, keeping a single row per CDR3 protein. The data show under 950,000 distinct CDR3 sequences, roughly 20% seen once. The specimen comprised PBMCs from blood, sampled 5 to 6 days after vaccination. These receptors were obtained from a man aged 50-60 years who received an inactivated influenza vaccine.

In this sample, this clonotype turned up once. This chain links TRBV11-2 with TRBJ1-6; 7 bases align to TRBD1. Germline loops: CDR1 SGHAT, CDR2 FQNNGV. V was pared by 2 bases and J by 0 bases, with 10 bases of the junction left unmatched. This CDR3 has 19 residues. CDR3 sequence reads: CASSLNSPPGGSYNSPLHF. The CDR3 DNA sequence: TGTGCCAGCAGCTTAAACTCCCCCCCAGGGGGCTCCTATAATTCACCCCTCCACTTT.

This clonotype was seen only a few times. The chain combines TRBV29-1 with TRBJ2-1; 8 nucleotides agree with TRBD1. CDR1 and CDR2 from the germline V gene are SQVTM and ANQGSEA. After removal of 7 bases from V and 7 bases from J, the junction contained 9 bases not matched to a gene. The CDR3 extends over 13 amino acids. The CDR3 loop is CSGGTGAGNEQFF. The CDR3 region has the DNA TGCAGCGGGGGGACAGGAGCAGGGAATGAGCAGTTCTTC.

The V gene is TRBV6-1, the J gene TRBJ2-7; 8 nucleotides align to TRBD2. In germline, CDR1 is MNHNS, CDR2 SASEGT. Trimming took 5 bases from V and 7 from J; bases not matched to a gene: 7. The CDR3 sequence is 13 residues long. The CDR3, as DNA: TGTGCCAGCAGTAAGGGTAGCGGGGTGGAGCAGTACTTC. This translates into CASSKGSGVEQYF.

This clonotype was found a few times. The chain joins TRBV6-2 or TRBV6-3 to TRBJ2-1, with 8 bases matching TRBD2. V trimming: 4 bases; J trimming: 10 bases; junction bases outside the gene matches: 6. CDR3 length equals 13 residues. In germline, CDR1 is MNHEY, CDR2 SVGEGT. CDR3 protein: CASSSSLAGEQFF. The CDR3 DNA reads TGTGCCAGCAGTTCATCCTTAGCGGGAGAGCAGTTCTTC.

V is TRBV29-1 and J is TRBJ2-7; 8 bases fit TRBD2. CDR3 length: 13 residues. The trim removed 5 bases at V and 4 bases at J, leaving 7 bases unmatched. CDR1 and CDR2 (germline): SQVTM, ANQGSEA. In nucleotides, the CDR3 is TGCAGCGTTCGCGGGAGGAGTGTTTACGAGCAGTACTTC. This encodes CSVRGRSVYEQYF.

The rearrangement links TRBV7-3 to TRBJ2-3; D is unclear. Germline CDR1 is SGHTA and CDR2 is FQGTGA. This CDR3 contains 14 residues. Trimming took 5 bases from V and 4 from J, leaving 13 bases between them. The CDR3 DNA reads TGTGCCAGCAGCCTATTGGTCGGTTCAGATACGCAGTATTTT. It is translated as CASSLLVGSDTQYF.

To note about this clonotype: Because the CDR3 is missing its conserved closing phenylalanine or tryptophan, this is likely a read error. The CDR3, as DNA: TGTGCCAGCAGTTTAGACAGGGCTCCAGATACGCAGTATTTA. It codes for CASSLDRAPDTQYL. The gene calls are TRBV12-3 or TRBV12-4 and TRBJ2-3; tentative D call: TRBD1 (6 bases). V lost 1 base and J 4 bases, leaving 9 bases between the germline ends. The CDR3 runs to 14 residues.